In its sample, the clone carrying this TCR beta chain was seen once. The sample belongs to a study of CD8+CD57+ T cells in acquired aplastic anemia. Trimming removed 5 bases at V and 6 bases at J, with 17 bases between. Germline V lookup: CDR1 LNHDA, CDR2 SQIVND (reference sequence). The CDR3 length is 15 residues. Selection for sequencing was limited to patients who had shown CD8+CD57+ cell expansion by flow cytometry. Researchers used genomic DNA as the template to profile TCR beta VDJ and CDR3. TCRdb redid the calling of the reads with MiXCR, one entry per CDR3 protein. The sample includes about 270,000 distinct CDR3 sequences, roughly 82% of them seen just once.

The TCR comes from a human donor with aplastic anemia. The sequenced material came from sorted CD4+, CD8+, or CD8+CD57+ T cells (not recorded which) from PBMCs. V and J are TRBV19 and TRBJ2-1; tentative D call: TRBD1 (6 bases). CDR3 in amino acids: CASSGTRRASNEQFF. CDR3 nucleotides: TGTGCCAGTAGTGGGACAAGGAGAGCCTCCAATGAGCAGTTCTTC.